Below, 3 T cell receptor beta chains from the same sample are listed, as sequenced in a study of cytomegalovirus exposure and HLA in healthy donors. The PCR made use of 60 Vbeta and 13 Jbeta primers. Using immunoSEQ multiplex PCR, the repertoire was profiled, and TCRdb retains in-frame clones only, with some absent. The sample includes tens of thousands of clones, 66% of them seen just once. The specimen sequenced was PBMCs. The receptors originated from a man in his forties or fifties in good health and CMV-seropositive.

The rearrangement uses TRBV7-6 and TRBJ1-2; 8 positions agree with TRBD1. Trimming took 5 bases from V and 3 from J; bases not matched to a gene: 2. The CDR3 sequence is 13 residues long. Germline CDR1 is SGHVS and CDR2 is FNYEAQ. The CDR3 bases are TGTGCCAGCAGCCCAGGGGGCTACTATGGCTACACCTTC. Translating gives CASSPGGYYGYTF. Full variable domain (missing parts from reference TRBV7-6 and TRBJ1-2): GAGVSQSPRYKVTKRGQDVALRCDPISGHVSLYWYRQALGQGPEFLTYFNYEAQQDKSGLPNDRFSAERPEGSISTLTIQRTEQRDSAMYRCASSPGGYYGYTFGSGTRLTVV.

The chain employs TRBV11-2 and TRBJ1-5, with 7 bases aligning to TRBD1. The CDR3 contains 15 residues. V trimming: 6 bases; J trimming: 6 bases; junction bases outside the gene matches: 11. CDR1 and CDR2 (germline): SGHAT, FQNNGV. The CDR3, as DNA: TGTGCCAGCAGTGGAGGGACAGCATTCGGTCAGCCCCAGCATTTT. Translating it yields CASSGGTAFGQPQHF.

This clone was seen a handful of times. This CDR3 reads CATSRQGSSGNTIYF. For the CDR3, the DNA is TGTGCCACCAGTCGACAGGGAAGCTCTGGAAACACCATATATTTT. V usage is TRBV15 and J usage is TRBJ1-3, with TRBD1 matching over 7 bases. In germline, CDR1 is LNHNV, CDR2 YYDKDF (reference sequence). V lost 6 bases to trimming and J lost 0 bases; unmatched junction nucleotides: 5. There are 15 residues in the CDR3.